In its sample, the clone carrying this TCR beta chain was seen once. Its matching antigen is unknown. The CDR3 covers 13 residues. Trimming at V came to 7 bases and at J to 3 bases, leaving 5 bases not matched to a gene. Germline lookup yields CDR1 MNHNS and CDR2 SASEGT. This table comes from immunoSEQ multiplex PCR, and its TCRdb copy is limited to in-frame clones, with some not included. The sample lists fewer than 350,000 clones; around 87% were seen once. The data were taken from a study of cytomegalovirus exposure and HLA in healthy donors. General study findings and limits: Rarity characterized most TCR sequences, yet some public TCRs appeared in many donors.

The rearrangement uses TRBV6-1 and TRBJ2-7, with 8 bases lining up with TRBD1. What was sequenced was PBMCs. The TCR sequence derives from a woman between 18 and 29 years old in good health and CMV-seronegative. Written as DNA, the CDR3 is TGTGCCAGCAACGGACAGGGAATCTACGAGCAGTACTTC. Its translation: CASNGQGIYEQYF.